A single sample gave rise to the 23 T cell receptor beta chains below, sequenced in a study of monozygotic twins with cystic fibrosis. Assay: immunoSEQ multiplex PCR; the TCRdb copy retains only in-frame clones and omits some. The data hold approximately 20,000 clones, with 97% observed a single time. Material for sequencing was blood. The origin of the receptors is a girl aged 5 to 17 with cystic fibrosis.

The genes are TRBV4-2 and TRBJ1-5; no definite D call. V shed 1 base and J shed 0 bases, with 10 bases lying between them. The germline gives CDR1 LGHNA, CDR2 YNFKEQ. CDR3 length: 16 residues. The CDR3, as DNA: TGTGCCAGCAGCCAAGGTTTAGGAGATAGCAATCAGCCCCAGCATTTT. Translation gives CASSQGLGDSNQPQHF.

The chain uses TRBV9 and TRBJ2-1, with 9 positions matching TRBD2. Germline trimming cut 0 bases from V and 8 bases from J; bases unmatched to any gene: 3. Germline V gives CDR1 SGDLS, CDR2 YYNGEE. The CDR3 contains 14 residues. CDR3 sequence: CASSVVAGGDEQFF. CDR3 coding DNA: TGTGCCAGCAGCGTAGTCGCGGGAGGGGATGAGCAGTTCTTC.

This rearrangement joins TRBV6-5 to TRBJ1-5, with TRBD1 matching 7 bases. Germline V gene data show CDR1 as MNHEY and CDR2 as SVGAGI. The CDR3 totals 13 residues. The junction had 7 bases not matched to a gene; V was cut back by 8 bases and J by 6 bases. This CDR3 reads CASQQGQSQPQHF. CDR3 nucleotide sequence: TGTGCCAGCCAACAGGGGCAAAGTCAGCCCCAGCATTTT.

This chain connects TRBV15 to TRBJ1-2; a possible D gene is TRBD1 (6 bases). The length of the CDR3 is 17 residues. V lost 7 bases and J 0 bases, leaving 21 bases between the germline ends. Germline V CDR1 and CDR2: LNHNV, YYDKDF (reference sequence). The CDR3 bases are TGTGCCACCAATATCCGGTCAGGGGCGGAAGCTAACTATGGCTACACCTTC. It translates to CATNIRSGAEANYGYTF. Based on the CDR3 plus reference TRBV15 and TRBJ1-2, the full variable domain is DAMVIQNPRYQVTQFGKPVTLSCSQTLNHNVMYWYQQKSSQAPKLLFHYYDKDFNNEADTPDNFQSRRPNTSFCFLDIRSPGLGDTAMYLCATNIRSGAEANYGYTFGSGTRLTVV.

CDR3 nucleotides: TGTGCCAGCGCCGGGACAGGGGGCTACAATGAGCAGTTCTTC. Its protein product is CASAGTGGYNEQFF. The chain combines TRBV5-4 with TRBJ2-1; 11 nucleotides match TRBD1. The CDR3 has 14 residues. Germline CDR1 is SGHNT and CDR2 is YYREEE (reference sequence). J gave up 3 bases and V 7 bases, and 3 bases lay outside the gene matches.

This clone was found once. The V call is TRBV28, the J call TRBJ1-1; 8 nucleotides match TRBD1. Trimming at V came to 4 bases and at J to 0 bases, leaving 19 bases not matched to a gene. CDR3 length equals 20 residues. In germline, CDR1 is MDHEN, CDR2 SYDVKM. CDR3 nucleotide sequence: TGTGCCAGCAGTTACCCTCCGTGGGGACAGGACCACCCCATGAACACTGAAGCTTTCTTT. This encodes CASSYPPWGQDHPMNTEAFF.

The CDR3 loop is CASSPAGRTEQYV. Written as DNA, the CDR3 is TGTGCCAGCAGCCCCGCCGGGCGAACCGAGCAGTACGTC. V gene TRBV2 combines with J gene TRBJ2-7, with D uncertain. Germline V gives CDR1 SNHLY, CDR2 FYNNEI. CDR3 length: 13 residues. The germline V and J ends were trimmed by 6 bases and 6 bases, with 15 bases remaining between them.

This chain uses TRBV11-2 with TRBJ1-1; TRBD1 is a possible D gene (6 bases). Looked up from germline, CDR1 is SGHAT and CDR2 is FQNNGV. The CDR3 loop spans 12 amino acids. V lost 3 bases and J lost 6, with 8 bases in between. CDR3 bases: TGTGCCAGCAGCTTCGACAGGTCTGAAGCTTTCTTT. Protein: CASSFDRSEAFF.

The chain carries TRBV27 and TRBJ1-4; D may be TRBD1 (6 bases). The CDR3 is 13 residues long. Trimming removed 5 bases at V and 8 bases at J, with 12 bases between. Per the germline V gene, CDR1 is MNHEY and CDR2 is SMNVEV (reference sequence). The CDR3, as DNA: TGTGCCAGCAGTCTACAGGGAAGGGAAAAACTGTTTTTT. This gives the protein CASSLQGREKLFF.

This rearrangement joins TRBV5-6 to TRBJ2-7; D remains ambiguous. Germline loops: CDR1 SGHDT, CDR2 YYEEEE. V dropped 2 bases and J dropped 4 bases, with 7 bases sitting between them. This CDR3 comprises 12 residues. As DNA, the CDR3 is TGTGCCAGCAGCTTACGAGGTTACGAGCAGTACTTC. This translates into CASSLRGYEQYF.

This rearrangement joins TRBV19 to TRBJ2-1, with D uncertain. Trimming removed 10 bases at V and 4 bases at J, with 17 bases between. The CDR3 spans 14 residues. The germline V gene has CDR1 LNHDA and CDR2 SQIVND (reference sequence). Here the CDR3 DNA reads TGTGCCACCCAAGAAAGGGTAACATACAATGAGCAGTTCTTC. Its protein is CATQERVTYNEQFF.

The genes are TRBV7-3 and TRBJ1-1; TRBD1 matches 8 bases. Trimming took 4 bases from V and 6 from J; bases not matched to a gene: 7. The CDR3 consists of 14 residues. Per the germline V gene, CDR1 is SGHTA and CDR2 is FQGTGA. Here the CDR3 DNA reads TGTGCCAGCAGCTCGGACAGGGTCGGGTCTGAAGCTTTCTTT. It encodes CASSSDRVGSEAFF.

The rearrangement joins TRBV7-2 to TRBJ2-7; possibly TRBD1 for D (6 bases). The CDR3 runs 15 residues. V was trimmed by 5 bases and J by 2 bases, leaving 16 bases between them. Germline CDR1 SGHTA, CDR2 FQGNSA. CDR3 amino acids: CASSVTGQPTYEQYF. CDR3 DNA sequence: TGTGCCAGCAGCGTGACAGGCCAACCTACCTACGAGCAGTACTTC.

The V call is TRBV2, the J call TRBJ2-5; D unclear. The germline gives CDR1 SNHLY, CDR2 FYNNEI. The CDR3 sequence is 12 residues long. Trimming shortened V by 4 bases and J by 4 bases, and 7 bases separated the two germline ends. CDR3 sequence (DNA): TGTGCCAGCAGTGGGACGGGAGAGACCCAGTACTTC. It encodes CASSGTGETQYF.

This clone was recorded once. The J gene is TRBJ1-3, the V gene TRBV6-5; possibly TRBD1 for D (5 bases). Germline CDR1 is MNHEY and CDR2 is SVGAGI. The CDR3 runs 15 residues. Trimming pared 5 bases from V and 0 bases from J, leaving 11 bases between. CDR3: CASSGDAFSGNTIYF. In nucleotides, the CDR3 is TGTGCCAGCAGTGGGGACGCCTTCTCTGGAAACACCATATATTTT.

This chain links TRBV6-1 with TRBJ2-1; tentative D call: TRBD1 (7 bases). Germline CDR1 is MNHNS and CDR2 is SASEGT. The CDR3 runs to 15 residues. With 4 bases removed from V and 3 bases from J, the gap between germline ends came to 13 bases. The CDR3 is CASSGRGPSYNEQFF. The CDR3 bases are TGTGCCAGCAGTGGGAGGGGGCCCAGCTACAATGAGCAGTTCTTC.

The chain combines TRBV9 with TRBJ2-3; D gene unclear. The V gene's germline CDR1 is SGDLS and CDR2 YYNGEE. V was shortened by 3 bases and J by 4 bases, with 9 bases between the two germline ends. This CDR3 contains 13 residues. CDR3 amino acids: CASSGPSADTQYF. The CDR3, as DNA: TGTGCCAGCAGCGGACCGAGCGCAGATACGCAGTATTTT.

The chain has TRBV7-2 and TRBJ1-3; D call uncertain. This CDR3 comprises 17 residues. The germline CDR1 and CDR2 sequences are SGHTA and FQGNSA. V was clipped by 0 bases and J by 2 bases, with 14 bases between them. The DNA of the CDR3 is TGTGCCAGCAGCTTAGCAAAACCTTTGACTACTGGAAACACCATATATTTT. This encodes CASSLAKPLTTGNTIYF.

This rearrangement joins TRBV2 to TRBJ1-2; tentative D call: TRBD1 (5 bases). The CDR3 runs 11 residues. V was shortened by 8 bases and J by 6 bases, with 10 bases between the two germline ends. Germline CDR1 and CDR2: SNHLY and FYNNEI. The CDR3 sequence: CASGAPDGYTF. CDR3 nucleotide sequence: TGTGCCAGCGGGGCCCCGGATGGCTACACCTTC.

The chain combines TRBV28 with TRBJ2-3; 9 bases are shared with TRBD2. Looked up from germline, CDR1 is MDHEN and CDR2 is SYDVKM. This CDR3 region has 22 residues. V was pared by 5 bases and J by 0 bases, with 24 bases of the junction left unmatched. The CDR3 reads CASSPLTSAGPLAGMSTDTQYF. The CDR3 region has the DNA TGTGCCAGCAGTCCTTTAACGTCCGCCGGGCCTCTAGCGGGGATGAGCACAGATACGCAGTATTTT.

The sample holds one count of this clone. CDR3 region: CASSKRGQTIYSNQPQHF. The CDR3 nucleotides read TGTGCCAGCAGCAAACGGGGACAGACTATCTATAGCAATCAGCCCCAGCATTTT. V gene TRBV21-1 combines with J gene TRBJ1-5; the table names TRBD1, a call not compared with the DNA. TRBV21-1 constitutes a pseudogene. CDR3 length equals 18 residues.

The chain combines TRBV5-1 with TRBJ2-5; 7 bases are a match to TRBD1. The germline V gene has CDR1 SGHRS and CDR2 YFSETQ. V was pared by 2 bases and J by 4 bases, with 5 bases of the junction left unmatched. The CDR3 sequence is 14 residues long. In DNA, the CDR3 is TGCGCCAGCAGCTTTGCTCCAGGGGGAGAGACCCAGTACTTC. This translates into CASSFAPGGETQYF.

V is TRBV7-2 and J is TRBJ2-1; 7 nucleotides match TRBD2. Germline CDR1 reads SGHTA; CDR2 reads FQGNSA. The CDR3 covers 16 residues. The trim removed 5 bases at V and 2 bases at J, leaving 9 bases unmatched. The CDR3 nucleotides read TGTGCCAGCAGCCTATTTGGGGGGAGGGCCTACAATGAGCAGTTCTTC. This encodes CASSLFGGRAYNEQFF.